This TCR beta chain originates from a study of cytomegalovirus exposure and HLA in healthy donors. The PCR contained 60 Vbeta and 13 Jbeta primers. Clones were sequenced by immunoSEQ multiplex PCR, and TCRdb holds only the in-frame ones, with some missing. The sample lists around 130,000 clones; over 70% were seen once. Broader study findings: An assumption of roughly uniform sequencing depth across donors underlay the presence/absence analyses.

V lost 4 bases and J 2 bases, leaving 8 bases between the germline ends. The CDR3 has 12 residues. Germline V lookup: CDR1 SQVTM, CDR2 ANQGSEA. This clone has just a few counts. No antigen is known for it. The TCR sequence derives from an older woman in good health and CMV-seropositive. The V gene is TRBV29-1, the J gene TRBJ1-1; D is undetermined. The material sequenced was PBMCs. CDR3 amino acids: CSVVRINTEAFF. As DNA, the CDR3 is TGCAGCGTTGTGAGGATAAACACTGAAGCTTTCTTT.